The source of this TCR beta chain is a study of blood T cell repertoires in COVID-19. Overall study context: Spain, Italy and the United States supplied samples that represented acute and convalescent COVID-19. From T cells, B-cell-depleted T cells, or PBMCs came the material, which was cDNA or gDNA.

Germline values: CDR1 SGDLS, CDR2 YYNGEE. The CDR3 covers 15 residues. The J segment lost 6 bases and the V segment lost 0 bases, leaving 7 bases of the junction unmatched. In the authors' methods: Nucleated cell number was recorded as an estimate derived from reference gene primer amplification. TCRdb's table, derived via immunoSEQ multiplex PCR, lists solely in-frame clones and lacks some. That table furnishes V, J and clone size, whereas the DNA furnished D and trimming. The top ten clones hold under 3% of a sample with about 120,000 clones, about 79% of them seen once. This chain joins TRBV9 and TRBJ2-7; 9 nucleotides agree with TRBD1. Sequencing was performed on peripheral blood. This TCR came from a man aged 65 to 85 with acute or convalescent COVID-19. CDR3 coding DNA: TGTGCCAGCAGCGTAGGGGGGACAGGGATCTCCGAGCAGTACTTC. This sequence encodes CASSVGGTGISEQYF.